The 6 T cell receptor beta chains in this list originate from one sample, sequenced in a study of blood T cell repertoires in COVID-19. TCRdb's table, derived via immunoSEQ multiplex PCR, lists solely in-frame clones and lacks some. Among fewer than 300,000 clones, roughly 87% were seen once, and the ten largest hold about 14%. Sequenced input: peripheral blood. The source of these receptors is a human donor in a cohort sampled during active COVID-19.

The chain joins TRBV19 to TRBJ2-7; 7 positions agree with TRBD2. CDR3 length: 15 amino acids. Trimming cost V 3 bases and J 4 bases; bases outside gene matches: 9. Germline assignment: CDR1 LNHDA and CDR2 SQIVND (reference sequence). The CDR3 is CASSIMSSGEYEQYF. The CDR3, as DNA: TGTGCCAGTAGTATTATGTCTAGCGGAGAATACGAGCAGTACTTC.

This rearrangement joins TRBV20-1 to TRBJ1-2; no clear D gene. Trimming stripped 4 bases from V and 6 bases from J, with 9 bases between. CDR3 length: 11 residues. The germline CDR1 and CDR2 sequences are DFQATT and SNEGSKA (reference sequence). CDR3 in amino acids: CSATGINGYTF. DNA of the CDR3: TGCAGTGCTACAGGAATCAATGGCTACACCTTC.

The chain employs TRBV6-5 and TRBJ2-7; 7 positions match TRBD1. CDR1 is MNHEY and CDR2 is SVGAGI in the germline V gene. This CDR3 region has 13 residues. V shed 2 bases and J 3 bases; nucleotides not matched to a gene: 1. The CDR3 spells CASSYNRGYEQYF. CDR3 DNA sequence: TGTGCCAGCAGTTACAACAGGGGCTACGAGCAGTACTTC.

The chain is built from TRBV19 and TRBJ1-1, with 7 bases that match TRBD1. J lost 0 bases, V lost 1 base, and 5 bases had no gene match. Germline CDR1 reads LNHDA; CDR2 reads SQIVND (reference sequence). This CDR3 contains 16 residues. CDR3 region: CASSIGRDRMNTEAFF. The CDR3 DNA is TGTGCCAGTAGTATAGGCAGGGACAGAATGAACACTGAAGCTTTCTTT.

Only one count was recorded for this clone. This rearrangement joins TRBV18 to TRBJ2-1, with 7 bases fitting TRBD1. From germline, CDR1 is KGHSH and CDR2 LQKENI. The length of the CDR3 is 20 residues. V gave up 2 bases and J gave up 2 bases; unmatched junction bases: 18. In DNA form, the CDR3 reads TGTGCCAGCTCACCATCCGCAAACCGAAAGACAGGGTACCCCTACAATGAGCAGTTCTTC. Protein sequence: CASSPSANRKTGYPYNEQFF. Together with reference TRBV18 and TRBJ2-1, the CDR3 gives the full variable domain: NAGVMQNPRHLVRRRGQEARLRCSPMKGHSHVYWYRQLPEEGLKFMVYLQKENIIDESGMPKERFSAEFPKEGPSILRIQQVVRGDSAAYFCASSPSANRKTGYPYNEQFFGPGTRLTVL.

The genes are TRBV27 and TRBJ1-4; D is ambiguous. The length of the CDR3 is 13 residues. Trimming stripped 8 bases from V and 3 bases from J, with 10 bases between. In germline, CDR1 is MNHEY, CDR2 SMNVEV (reference sequence). DNA for the CDR3: TGTGCCAGCGCGCGGGAACCTAATGAAAAACTGTTTTTT. It yields the protein CASAREPNEKLFF.